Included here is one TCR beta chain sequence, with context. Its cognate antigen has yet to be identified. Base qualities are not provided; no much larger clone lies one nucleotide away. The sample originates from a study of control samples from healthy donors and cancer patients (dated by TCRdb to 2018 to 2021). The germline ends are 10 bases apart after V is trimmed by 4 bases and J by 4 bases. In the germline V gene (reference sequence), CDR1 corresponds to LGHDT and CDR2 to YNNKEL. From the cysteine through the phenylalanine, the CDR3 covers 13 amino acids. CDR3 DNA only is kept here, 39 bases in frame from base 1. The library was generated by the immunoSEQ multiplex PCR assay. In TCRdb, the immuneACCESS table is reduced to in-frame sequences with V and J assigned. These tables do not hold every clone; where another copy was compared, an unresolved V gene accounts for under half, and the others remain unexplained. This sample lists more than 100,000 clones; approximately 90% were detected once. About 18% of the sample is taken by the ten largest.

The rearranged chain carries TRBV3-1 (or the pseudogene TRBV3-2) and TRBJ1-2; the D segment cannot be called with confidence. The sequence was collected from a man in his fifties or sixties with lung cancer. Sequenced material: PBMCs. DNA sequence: TGTGCCAGCAGCCCCGAGGGAGTCTATGGCTACACCTTC. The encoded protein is CASSPEGVYGYTF.